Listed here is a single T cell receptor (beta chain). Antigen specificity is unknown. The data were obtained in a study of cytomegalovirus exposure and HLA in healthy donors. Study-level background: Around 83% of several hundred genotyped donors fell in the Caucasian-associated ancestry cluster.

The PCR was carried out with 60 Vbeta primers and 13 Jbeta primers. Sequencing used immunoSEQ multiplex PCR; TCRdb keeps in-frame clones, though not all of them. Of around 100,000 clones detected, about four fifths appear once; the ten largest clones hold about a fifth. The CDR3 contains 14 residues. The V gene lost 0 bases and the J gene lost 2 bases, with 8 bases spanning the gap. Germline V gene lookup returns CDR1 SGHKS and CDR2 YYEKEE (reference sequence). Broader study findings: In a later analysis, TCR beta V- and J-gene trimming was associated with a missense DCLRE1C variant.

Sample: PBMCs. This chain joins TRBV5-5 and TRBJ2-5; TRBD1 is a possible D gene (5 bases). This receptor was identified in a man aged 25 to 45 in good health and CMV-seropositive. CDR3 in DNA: TGTGCCAGCAGCTTGGGGACACCTCAAGAGACCCAGTACTTC. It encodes CASSLGTPQETQYF.